The present entry profiles one T cell receptor beta chain with its context. The study ran its PCR with 60 Vbeta and 13 Jbeta primers. Some clones are missing from TCRdb's copy, which holds only in-frame ones; the method was immunoSEQ multiplex PCR. The repertoire holds about 130,000 clones, about four fifths seen once, with roughly 5.5% in the top ten. Germline trimming cut 6 bases from V and 4 bases from J; bases unmatched to any gene: 5. From germline, CDR1 is SNHLY and CDR2 FYNNEI. The CDR3 totals 14 residues. The entry originates in a study of cytomegalovirus exposure and HLA in healthy donors. It was healthy bone marrow donors who served as donors.

The material sequenced was PBMCs. This chain links TRBV2 with TRBJ2-7; 11 bases map to TRBD2. The TCR originated in a man under 40 in good health and CMV-seronegative. The CDR3 DNA reads TGTGCCAGCAGCGCCGGGACTAGCGGATACGAGCAGTACTTC. Protein product: CASSAGTSGYEQYF. The full variable domain, with the rest looked up from reference TRBV2 and TRBJ2-7, is EPEVTQTPSHQVTQMGQEVILRCVPISNHLYFYWYRQILGQKVEFLVSFYNNEISEKSEIFDDQFSVERPDGSNFTLKIRSTKLEDSAMYFCASSAGTSGYEQYFGPGTRLTVT.